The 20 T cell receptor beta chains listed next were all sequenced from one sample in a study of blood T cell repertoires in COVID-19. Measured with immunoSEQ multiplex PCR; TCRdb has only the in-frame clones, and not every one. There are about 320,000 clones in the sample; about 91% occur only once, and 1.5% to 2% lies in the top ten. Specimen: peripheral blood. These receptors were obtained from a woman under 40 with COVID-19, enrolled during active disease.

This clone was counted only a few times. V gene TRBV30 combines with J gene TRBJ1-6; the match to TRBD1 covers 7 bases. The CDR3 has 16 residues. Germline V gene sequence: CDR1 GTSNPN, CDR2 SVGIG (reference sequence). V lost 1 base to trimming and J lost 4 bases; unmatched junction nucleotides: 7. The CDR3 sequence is CAWSADQGVYNSPLHF. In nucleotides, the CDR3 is TGTGCCTGGAGTGCTGACCAGGGGGTTTATAATTCACCCCTCCACTTT. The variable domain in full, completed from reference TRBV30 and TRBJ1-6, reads SQTIHQWPATLVQPVGSPLSLECTVEGTSNPNLYWYRQAAGRGLQLLFYSVGIGQISSEVPQNLSASRPQDRQFILSSKKLLLSDSGFYLCAWSADQGVYNSPLHFGNGTRLTVT.

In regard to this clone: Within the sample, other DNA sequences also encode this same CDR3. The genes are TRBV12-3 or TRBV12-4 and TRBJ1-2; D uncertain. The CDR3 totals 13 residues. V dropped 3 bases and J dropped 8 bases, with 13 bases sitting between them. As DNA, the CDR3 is TGTGCCAGCAGTTTTAGAGGGCCGTGGGGCTACACCTTC. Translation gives CASSFRGPWGYTF.

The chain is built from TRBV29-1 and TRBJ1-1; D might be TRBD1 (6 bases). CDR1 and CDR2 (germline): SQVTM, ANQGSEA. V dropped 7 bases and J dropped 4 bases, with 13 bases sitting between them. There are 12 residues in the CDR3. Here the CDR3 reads CSGNREGTEAFF. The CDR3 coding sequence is TGCAGCGGAAACAGGGAGGGCACTGAAGCTTTCTTT.

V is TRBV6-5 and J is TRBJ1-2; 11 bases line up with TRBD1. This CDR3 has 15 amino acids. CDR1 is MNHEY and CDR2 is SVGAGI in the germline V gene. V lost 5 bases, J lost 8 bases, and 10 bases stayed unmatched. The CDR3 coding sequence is TGTGCCAGCAGTACCGGACAGGGGGCTTCGGGAGGCTACACCTTC. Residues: CASSTGQGASGGYTF.

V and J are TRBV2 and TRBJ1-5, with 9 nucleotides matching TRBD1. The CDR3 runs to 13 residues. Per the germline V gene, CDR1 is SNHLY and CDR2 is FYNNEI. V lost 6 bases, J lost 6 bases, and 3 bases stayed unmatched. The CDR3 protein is CASRGTGSQPQHF. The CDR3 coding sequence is TGTGCCAGCAGGGGGACAGGGAGTCAGCCCCAGCATTTT.

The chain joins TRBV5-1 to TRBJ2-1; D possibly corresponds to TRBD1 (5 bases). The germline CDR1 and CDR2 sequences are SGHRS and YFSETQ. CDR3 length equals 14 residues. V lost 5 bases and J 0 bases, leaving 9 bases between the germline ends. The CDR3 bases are TGCGCCAGCAGTCAAGACAGCTCCTACAATGAGCAGTTCTTC. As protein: CASSQDSSYNEQFF.

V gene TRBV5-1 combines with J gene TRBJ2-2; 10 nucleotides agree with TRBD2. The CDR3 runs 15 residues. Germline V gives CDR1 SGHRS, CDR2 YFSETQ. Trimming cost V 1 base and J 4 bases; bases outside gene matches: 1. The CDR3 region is CASSLTSGVTGELFF. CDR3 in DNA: TGCGCCAGCAGCTTGACTAGCGGGGTCACCGGGGAGCTGTTTTTT.

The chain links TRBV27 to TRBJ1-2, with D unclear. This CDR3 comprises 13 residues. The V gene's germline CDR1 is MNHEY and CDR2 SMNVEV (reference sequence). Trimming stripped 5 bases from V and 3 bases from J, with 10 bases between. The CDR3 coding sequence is TGTGCCAGCAGTCCTCGGACTGACTATGGCTACACCTTC. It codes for CASSPRTDYGYTF.

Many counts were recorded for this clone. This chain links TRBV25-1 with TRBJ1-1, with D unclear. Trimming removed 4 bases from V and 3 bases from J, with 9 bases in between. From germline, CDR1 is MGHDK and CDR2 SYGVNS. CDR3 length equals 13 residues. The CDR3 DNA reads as TGTGCCAGCAGTGGAGGGTCCTACACTGAAGCTTTCTTT. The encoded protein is CASSGGSYTEAFF.

The CDR3: CASRQQVYEQYF. As DNA, the CDR3 is TGTGCCAGCAGGCAACAGGTCTACGAGCAGTACTTC. The chain uses TRBV6-5 and TRBJ2-7, with D perhaps matching TRBD1 (5 bases). This CDR3 has 12 residues. Germline V gene sequence: CDR1 MNHEY, CDR2 SVGAGI. The ends were cut back, 6 bases at V and 3 bases at J, with 9 bases in the middle.

CDR3 DNA: TGTGCCAGTAGTACCTTGAACAGGCTAGCCAAAAACATTCAGTACTTC. Its translation: CASSTLNRLAKNIQYF. This chain links TRBV19 with TRBJ2-4; D perhaps matches TRBD1 (5 bases). The V end was cut by 4 bases, the J end by 0 bases, with 13 bases between. Germline CDR1 reads LNHDA; CDR2 reads SQIVND (reference sequence). The CDR3 has 16 residues.

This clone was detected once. CDR3 nucleotide sequence: TGTGCCATCAGTGAGATACCTCCGCCAGCTAACTATGGCTACACCTTC. It yields the protein CAISEIPPPANYGYTF. V is TRBV10-3 and J is TRBJ1-2, with no clear D. The V end was cut by 2 bases, the J end by 0 bases, with 13 bases between. The length of the CDR3 is 16 residues. The germline CDR1 and CDR2 sequences are ENHRY and SYGVKD.

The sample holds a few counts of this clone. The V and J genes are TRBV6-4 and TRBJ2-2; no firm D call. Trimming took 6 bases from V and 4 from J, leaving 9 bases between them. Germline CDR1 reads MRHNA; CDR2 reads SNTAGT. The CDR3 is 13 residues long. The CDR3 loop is CASRKTGTGELFF. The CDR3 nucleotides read TGTGCCAGCAGGAAGACTGGCACCGGGGAGCTGTTTTTT.

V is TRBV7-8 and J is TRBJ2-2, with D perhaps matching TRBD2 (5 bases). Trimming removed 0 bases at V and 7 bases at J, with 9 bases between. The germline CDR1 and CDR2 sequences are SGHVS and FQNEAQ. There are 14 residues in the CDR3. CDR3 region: CASSLALRGGELFF. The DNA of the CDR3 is TGTGCCAGCAGCTTAGCGCTTCGGGGCGGGGAGCTGTTTTTT.

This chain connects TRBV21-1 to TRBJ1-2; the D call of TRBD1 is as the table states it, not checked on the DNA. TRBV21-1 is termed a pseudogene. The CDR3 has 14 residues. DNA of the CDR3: TGTGCCAGCAGCCTACAGGTTCTCGGATATGGCTACACCTTC. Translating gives CASSLQVLGYGYTF.

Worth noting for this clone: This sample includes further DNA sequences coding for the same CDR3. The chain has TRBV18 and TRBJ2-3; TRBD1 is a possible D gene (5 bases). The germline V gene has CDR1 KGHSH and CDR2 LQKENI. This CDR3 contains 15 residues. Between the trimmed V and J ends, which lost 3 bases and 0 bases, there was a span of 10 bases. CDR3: CASSPPGLSTDTQYF. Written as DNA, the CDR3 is TGTGCCAGCTCACCTCCAGGGCTTAGCACAGATACGCAGTATTTT. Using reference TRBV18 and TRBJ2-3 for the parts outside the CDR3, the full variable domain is NAGVMQNPRHLVRRRGQEARLRCSPMKGHSHVYWYRQLPEEGLKFMVYLQKENIIDESGMPKERFSAEFPKEGPSILRIQQVVRGDSAAYFCASSPPGLSTDTQYFGPGTRLTVL.

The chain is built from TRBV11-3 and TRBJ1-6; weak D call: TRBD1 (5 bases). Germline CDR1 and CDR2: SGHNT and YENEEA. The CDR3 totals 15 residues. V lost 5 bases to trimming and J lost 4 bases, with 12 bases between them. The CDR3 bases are TGTGCCAGCAGCCTTGCGGGGCAGTATAATTCACCCCTCCACTTT. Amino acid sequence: CASSLAGQYNSPLHF.

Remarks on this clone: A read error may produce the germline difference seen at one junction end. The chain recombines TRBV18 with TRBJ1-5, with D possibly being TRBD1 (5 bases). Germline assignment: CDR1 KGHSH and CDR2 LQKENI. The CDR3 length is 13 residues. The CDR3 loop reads CASSPSREGLLLF. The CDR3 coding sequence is TGTGCCAGCTCACCATCAAGGGAGGGGCTGCTGCTTTTT.

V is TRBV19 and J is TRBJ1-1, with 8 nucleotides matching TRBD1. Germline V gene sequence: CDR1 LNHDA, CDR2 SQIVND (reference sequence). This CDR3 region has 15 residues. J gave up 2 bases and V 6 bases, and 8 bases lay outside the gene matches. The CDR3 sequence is CASSYRDRINTEAFF. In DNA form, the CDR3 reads TGTGCCAGTAGCTACCGGGACAGGATAAACACTGAAGCTTTCTTT.

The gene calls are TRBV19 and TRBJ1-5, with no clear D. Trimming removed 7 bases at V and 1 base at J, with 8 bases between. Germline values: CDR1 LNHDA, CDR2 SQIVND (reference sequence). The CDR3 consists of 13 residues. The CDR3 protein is CASKDRSNQPQHF. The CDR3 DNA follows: TGTGCCAGTAAAGATCGGAGCAATCAGCCCCAGCATTTT.